Described below is a single TCR beta chain sequence and its context. The source of the sample is a study of blood T cell repertoires in COVID-19. The overall study: COVID-19 samples from acute and convalescent phases originated in the United States, Italy and Spain. Sources were T cells, B-cell-depleted T cells, or PBMCs; the material itself was cDNA or gDNA.

Per the study methods: Reference gene primer amplification gave nucleated cell count estimates. Using immunoSEQ multiplex PCR, the repertoire was profiled, and TCRdb retains in-frame clones only, with some absent. V and J calls plus clone size are reproduced from that table; the DNA served to infer D and trimming. This table has 200,000 to 300,000 clones, about 88% appearing once. The V gene end was trimmed by 2 bases and the J gene end by 4 bases; junction bases not matched to a gene: 4. CDR3 length: 15 amino acids. CDR1 MNHEY and CDR2 SVGEGT come from the germline V gene. V gene TRBV6-2 or TRBV6-3 combines with J gene TRBJ1-4; 7 nucleotides match TRBD1. Sequenced input: peripheral blood. This receptor was obtained from a man aged 55 to 70 who had recovered from COVID-19. The CDR3 sequence is CASSYPTGFNEKLFF. The DNA for the CDR3 is TGTGCCAGCAGTTACCCGACAGGGTTTAATGAAAAACTGTTTTTT.